These 29 T cell receptor beta chains were all obtained from the same sample, sequenced in a study of blood T cell repertoires in COVID-19. Assay used: immunoSEQ multiplex PCR; TCRdb lists only in-frame clones, some missing. Here the sample spans about 59,000 clones, 90% being singletons. Sequences were obtained from peripheral blood. Receptors were obtained from an elderly man with acute or convalescent COVID-19.

This rearrangement joins TRBV11-2 to TRBJ2-7; possible D gene TRBD2, 6 bases. The CDR3 sequence is 16 residues long. From germline, CDR1 is SGHAT and CDR2 FQNNGV. Trimming stripped 2 bases from V and 0 bases from J, with 14 bases between. CDR3 in DNA: TGTGCCAGCAGCTTACAAGGCGGGGCTAACTCCTACGAGCAGTACTTC. It yields the protein CASSLQGGANSYEQYF.

V is TRBV3-1 (or the pseudogene TRBV3-2) and J is TRBJ1-2, with TRBD1 matching 10 bases. The germline V gene has CDR1 LGHDT and CDR2 YNNKEL (reference sequence). This CDR3 is 14 amino acids long. After removal of 4 bases from V and 4 bases from J, the junction contained 3 bases not matched to a gene. The CDR3 DNA reads as TGTGCCAGCAGCCCCCGACAGGGGGCCTATGGCTACACCTTC. Amino acid sequence: CASSPRQGAYGYTF.

The chain combines TRBV30 with TRBJ2-7; 8 positions match TRBD1. V shed 0 bases, J shed 5 bases, and the junction held 9 bases outside the gene matches. The CDR3 extends over 15 amino acids. Germline V lookup: CDR1 GTSNPN, CDR2 SVGIG (reference sequence). CDR3 sequence (DNA): TGTGCCTGGAGTGTAGGGGCAGGGGGCAGGAACGAGCAGTACTTC. It codes for CAWSVGAGGRNEQYF.

CDR3 residues: CASSQGTDYGYTF. CDR3 DNA sequence: TGTGCCAGCAGCCAAGGGACAGACTATGGCTACACCTTC. The chain carries TRBV14 and TRBJ1-2, with D possibly TRBD1 on 6 matching bases. The V gene's germline CDR1 is SGHDN and CDR2 FVKESK. The CDR3 has 13 residues. The V and J ends lost 1 base and 3 bases respectively, with 6 bases between them. The full variable domain, rest sourced from reference TRBV14 and TRBJ1-2, is EAGVTQFPSHSVIEKGQTVTLRCDPISGHDNLYWYRRVMGKEIKFLLHFVKESKQDESGMPNNRFLAERTGGTYSTLKVQPAELEDSGVYFCASSQGTDYGYTFGSGTRLTVV.

The CDR3 bases are TGTGCCAGCAGCTCCGGACAGCGCGGGGATACGCAGTATTTT. Its translation is CASSSGQRGDTQYF. The chain is built from TRBV5-5 and TRBJ2-3; D might be TRBD1 (6 bases). The CDR3 sequence is 14 residues long. Germline values: CDR1 SGHKS, CDR2 YYEKEE (reference sequence). V gave up 3 bases and J gave up 6 bases, with 14 bases separating them.

The CDR3 DNA sequence: TGTGCCAGCAGTCCGACTACAGGGGCTAGCACAGATACGCAGTATTTT. As protein: CASSPTTGASTDTQYF. V gene TRBV27 combines with J gene TRBJ2-3; 7 bases are a match to TRBD1. After removal of 5 bases from V and 0 bases from J, the junction contained 8 bases not matched to a gene. CDR1 is MNHEY and CDR2 is SMNVEV in the germline V gene (reference sequence). The CDR3 covers 16 residues.

The rearrangement uses TRBV5-1 and TRBJ2-5; 13 nucleotides align to TRBD2. There are 16 residues in the CDR3. Germline V gives CDR1 SGHRS, CDR2 YFSETQ. The V and J ends lost 0 bases and 4 bases, in that order; junction bases with no gene match: 3. The CDR3 region is CASSLAGTSGTETQYF. The CDR3 coding sequence is TGCGCCAGCAGCTTGGCCGGGACTAGCGGGACAGAGACCCAGTACTTC.

The gene calls are TRBV6-2 or TRBV6-3 and TRBJ1-1, with D uncertain. This CDR3 spans 16 amino acids. V was clipped by 5 bases and J by 1 base, with 17 bases between them. From germline, CDR1 is MNHEY and CDR2 SVGEGT. Here the CDR3 DNA reads TGTGCCAGCAGTCTCGGGCACCTTACTAGGAACACTGAAGCTTTCTTT. Translated, it gives CASSLGHLTRNTEAFF.

The table lists this clone with a few counts. This chain links TRBV15 with TRBJ1-1; TRBD1 agrees at 8 bases. Unmatched junction bases numbered 8, after V lost 6 bases and J lost 8 bases. Germline CDR1 LNHNV, CDR2 YYDKDF (reference sequence). The CDR3 spans 13 residues. CDR3 protein: CATSTAGGAEAFF. DNA for the CDR3: TGTGCCACCAGTACCGCAGGGGGCGCGGAAGCTTTCTTT.

The rearrangement uses TRBV7-3 and TRBJ2-1; TRBD1 is a possible D gene (5 bases). Trimming shortened V by 6 bases and J by 7 bases, and 19 bases separated the two germline ends. The CDR3 spans 15 residues. Per the germline V gene, CDR1 is SGHTA and CDR2 is FQGTGA. The CDR3 DNA sequence: TGTGCCAGCAGTCTGGGGCCCCGGTCTAGGAATGAGCAGTTCTTC. Amino acid sequence: CASSLGPRSRNEQFF.

The chain carries TRBV6-5 and TRBJ2-7, with TRBD1 matching over 11 bases. In germline, CDR1 is MNHEY, CDR2 SVGAGI. J gave up 1 base and V 7 bases, and 6 bases lay outside the gene matches. This CDR3 comprises 15 residues. In DNA, the CDR3 is TGTGCCAGCACTCGGGACAGGGGGGTATCCTACGAGCAGTACTTC. Amino acid sequence: CASTRDRGVSYEQYF.

CDR3 DNA: TGCGCCAGCAGCTTGGGACAGATAGACTACGAGCAGTACTTC. This encodes CASSLGQIDYEQYF. This chain joins TRBV5-1 and TRBJ2-7, with D possibly TRBD1 on 5 matching bases. V was pared by 0 bases and J by 3 bases, with 10 bases between. The CDR3 runs to 14 residues. CDR1 SGHRS and CDR2 YFSETQ come from the germline V gene.

V gene TRBV30 combines with J gene TRBJ1-1; no clear D. The V gene's germline CDR1 is GTSNPN and CDR2 SVGIG (reference sequence). CDR3 size: 13 residues. V was cut by 1 base and J by 1 base, with 7 bases left in between. In nucleotides, the CDR3 is TGTGCCTGGAGTGAAGGGAGGAACACTGAAGCTTTCTTT. It translates to CAWSEGRNTEAFF.

The V and J genes are TRBV4-1 and TRBJ2-5, with a possible D match to TRBD2 (5 bases). The V end was cut by 1 base, the J end by 5 bases, with 14 bases between. CDR1 and CDR2 from the germline V gene are MGHRA and YSYEKL. There are 15 residues in the CDR3. The CDR3 sequence: CASSQVTGGGETQYF. The DNA of the CDR3 is TGCGCCAGCAGCCAAGTAACCGGCGGCGGGGAGACCCAGTACTTC.

CDR3 sequence: CASSLGQAQETQYF. In DNA form, the CDR3 reads TGTGCCAGCAGCTTAGGACAGGCACAAGAGACCCAGTACTTC. This chain uses TRBV7-2 with TRBJ2-5, with D possibly matching TRBD1 (6 bases). CDR1 and CDR2 (germline): SGHTA, FQGNSA. The CDR3 covers 14 residues. Trimming stripped 1 base from V and 2 bases from J, with 8 bases between.

The chain joins TRBV5-1 to TRBJ2-1; the D is unclear. CDR3 size: 15 residues. V was cut by 2 bases and J by 0 bases, with 9 bases left in between. From germline, CDR1 is SGHRS and CDR2 YFSETQ. The CDR3: CASSFPEVSYNEQFF. The CDR3 nucleotides read TGCGCCAGCAGCTTCCCCGAGGTCTCCTACAATGAGCAGTTCTTC.

This clone was counted a single time. The chain couples TRBV3-1 (or the pseudogene TRBV3-2) to TRBJ1-4; TRBD1 matches at 7 bases. The length of the CDR3 is 14 residues. The V and J ends lost 3 bases and 13 bases, in that order; junction bases with no gene match: 11. Germline-derived CDR1 and CDR2 are LGHDT and YNNKEL (reference sequence). CDR3 nucleotides: TGTGCCAGCAGCCAGGGAATCGGGACAGTGAGACTGTTTTTT. As protein: CASSQGIGTVRLFF.

The chain links TRBV2 to TRBJ1-6, with 7 positions matching TRBD1. The CDR3 is 15 residues long. V lost 6 bases, J lost 4 bases, and 6 bases stayed unmatched. Germline loops: CDR1 SNHLY, CDR2 FYNNEI. The DNA for the CDR3 is TGTGCCAGCAGCCATCCGGGACAGTATAATTCACCCCTCCACTTT. It codes for CASSHPGQYNSPLHF. Full variable domain (rest looked up from reference TRBV2 and TRBJ1-6): EPEVTQTPSHQVTQMGQEVILRCVPISNHLYFYWYRQILGQKVEFLVSFYNNEISEKSEIFDDQFSVERPDGSNFTLKIRSTKLEDSAMYFCASSHPGQYNSPLHFGNGTRLTVT.

The V and J genes are TRBV14 and TRBJ2-3; 13 bases match TRBD2. CDR1 is SGHDN, CDR2 FVKESK, per germline. The length of the CDR3 is 17 residues. The V gene end was trimmed by 5 bases and the J gene end by 2 bases; junction bases not matched to a gene: 7. The CDR3: CASSTRTSGGYTDTQYF. CDR3 nucleotide sequence: TGTGCCAGCAGCACCCGGACTAGCGGGGGCTACACAGATACGCAGTATTTT.

This CDR3 reads CASSFKTSSYNEQFF. The DNA of the CDR3 is TGTGCCAGCAGCTTTAAAACTTCTTCCTACAATGAGCAGTTCTTC. The rearrangement links TRBV7-6 to TRBJ2-1; D is unclear. Germline values: CDR1 SGHVS, CDR2 FNYEAQ. The CDR3 is 15 residues long. Trimming left V 3 bases short and J 1 base short, with 10 bases between.

This clone appeared once. The chain links TRBV6-5 to TRBJ2-1; D is undetermined. Trimming stripped 6 bases from V and 5 bases from J, with 8 bases between. The V gene's germline CDR1 is MNHEY and CDR2 SVGAGI. The CDR3 extends over 12 amino acids. The CDR3 sequence: CASSPRNNEQFF. The CDR3 DNA reads as TGTGCCAGCAGCCCGAGGAACAATGAGCAGTTCTTC.

This clone was observed a handful of times. CDR3 in amino acids: CASSPPLLAKNIQYF. CDR3 nucleotides: TGTGCCAGCTCACCACCCCTTCTAGCCAAAAACATTCAGTACTTC. The rearrangement links TRBV18 to TRBJ2-4; D call uncertain. The V gene lost 0 bases and the J gene lost 0 bases, with 6 bases spanning the gap. CDR3 length equals 15 residues. Germline V lookup: CDR1 KGHSH, CDR2 LQKENI.

This chain joins TRBV4-1 and TRBJ2-3; 13 nucleotides match TRBD2. Germline CDR1 is MGHRA and CDR2 is YSYEKL. J lost 2 bases, V lost 4 bases, and 3 bases had no gene match. The CDR3 loop spans 16 amino acids. The CDR3 DNA reads TGCGCCAGCAGCCTGGGGACTAGCGGGGACACAGATACGCAGTATTTT. Amino acid sequence: CASSLGTSGDTDTQYF.

V gene TRBV7-9 combines with J gene TRBJ2-5; TRBD1 aligns across 7 bases. The junction had 6 bases not matched to a gene; V was cut back by 3 bases and J by 2 bases. This CDR3 is built from 15 residues. CDR1 and CDR2 (germline): SEHNR, FQNEAQ (reference sequence). CDR3 region: CASSLPGQAQETQYF. Here the CDR3 DNA reads TGTGCCAGCAGCTTGCCCGGACAGGCACAAGAGACCCAGTACTTC. Looking up the rest from reference TRBV7-9 and TRBJ2-5 gives the full variable domain: DTGVSQNPRHKITKRGQNVTFRCDPISEHNRLYWYRQTLGQGPEFLTYFQNEAQLEKSRLLSDRFSAERPKGSFSTLEIQRTEQGDSAMYLCASSLPGQAQETQYFGPGTRLLVL.

The chain has TRBV18 and TRBJ2-3; no clear D gene. V was trimmed by 3 bases and J by 0 bases, leaving 7 bases between them. The CDR3 is 14 residues long. CDR1 KGHSH and CDR2 LQKENI come from the germline V gene. The CDR3 region is CASSPSVSTDTQYF. In DNA, the CDR3 is TGTGCCAGCTCACCTTCCGTCAGCACAGATACGCAGTATTTT.

This chain joins TRBV20-1 and TRBJ2-2; 13 bases match TRBD2. This CDR3 comprises 17 residues. CDR1 and CDR2 from the germline V gene are DFQATT and SNEGSKA (reference sequence). With 3 bases clipped from V and 1 base from J, the junction kept 5 bases outside the gene matches. CDR3 in amino acids: CSASRLAGGRNTGELFF. The CDR3 nucleotides read TGCAGTGCTAGTAGACTAGCGGGGGGCCGGAACACCGGGGAGCTGTTTTTT.

The chain couples TRBV10-3 to TRBJ1-1; D possibly corresponds to TRBD1 (5 bases). Trimming pared 10 bases from V and 1 base from J, leaving 13 bases between. This CDR3 has 13 amino acids. CDR1 is ENHRY and CDR2 is SYGVKD in the germline V gene. Written as DNA, the CDR3 is TGTGCCACCCAGGGACTGGAGAACACTGAAGCTTTCTTT. It yields the protein CATQGLENTEAFF.

This chain links TRBV7-8 with TRBJ2-2, with unresolved D. CDR1 and CDR2 from the germline V gene are SGHVS and FQNEAQ. The V end lost 0 bases, the J end lost 6 bases, and 5 bases lay between the germline ends. This CDR3 contains 13 residues. DNA for the CDR3: TGTGCCAGCAGCTTAGCCCGGGCCGGGGAGCTGTTTTTT. Translating gives CASSLARAGELFF.

This chain uses TRBV5-1 with TRBJ1-2; D gene unclear. The CDR3 has 12 residues. Germline loops: CDR1 SGHRS, CDR2 YFSETQ. The CDR3 here is CGTGKTNYGYTF. The CDR3 nucleotides are TGCGGGACCGGGAAGACTAACTATGGCTACACCTTC.